The text below deals with one TCR beta chain. The antigen remains unidentified. The data stem from a study of Ad26.COV2.S vaccination and SARS-CoV-2 variants. Study-level results: Substantial breadth in spike-specific CD8+ and CD4+ T cell responses was reportedly seen after vaccination.

TCRdb's copy holds only in-frame clones and misses some; the assay was immunoSEQ multiplex PCR. The data show 410,000 or so clones, around 90% seen once. The CDR3 loop spans 16 amino acids. Trimming removed 4 bases from V and 2 bases from J; junction bases left unmatched: 8. Specified treatment: some 20 received Ad26.COV2.S at low or high dose, single or two shots; roughly five received placebo; per-sample allocation not given. Day 63 after the first injection of vaccine or placebo was the sampling time. The chain carries TRBV23-1 and TRBJ1-5; 7 nucleotides line up with TRBD1. TRBV23-1 is an ORF for which the function is uncertain. This receptor was obtained from a person between 18 and 65 years old who received the Ad26.COV2.S COVID-19 vaccine or a placebo. The starting material was peripheral blood, obtained in a trial of Ad26.COV2.S vaccine versus placebo. Here the CDR3 reads CASSLQTGTGNQPQHF. CDR3 DNA sequence: TGCGCCAGCAGTCTCCAAACGGGGACAGGCAATCAGCCCCAGCATTTT.